This T cell receptor (beta chain) came from a study of blood T cells in healthy people across ages. Study-wide results and limits: The lack of PBMC sorting stopped any conclusive naive versus antigen-experienced comparison.

Germline V gives CDR1 SQVTM, CDR2 ANQGSEA. CDR3 size: 15 residues. The V end was cut by 5 bases, the J end by 1 base, with 17 bases between. With respect to this clonotype: Its antigen is still unknown.

Together with a sample-barcoded 5' primer, a J-beta primer mix was included in a second PCR lasting about 7 to 11 cycles. Each CDR3 protein gets one entry after TCRdb re-called the 5' RACE reads with MiXCR. This sample carries about 1,400,000 distinct CDR3 sequences, approximately 60% of them seen once, and the ten largest clones take more than 6%. Input material: blood. The source of this sequence is a man younger than 30 in good health. J is TRBJ2-5 and V is TRBV29-1; D call uncertain. The DNA for the CDR3 is TGCAGCGTTCCCTCGACGGTCCGGTTCCAAGAGACCCAGTACTTC. Its protein product is CSVPSTVRFQETQYF.